Below, 20 T cell receptor beta chains from the same sample are listed, as sequenced in a study of human T cells and chemical hapten exposure. The time point: healthy volunteer bleed at 2 weeks. Unfractionated whole blood yielded the extracted total RNA. TCRdb used MiXCR to reprocess the RACE reads, holding one entry per CDR3 protein. The sample shows roughly 130,000 distinct CDR3 sequences, about 9% of them seen only once. Material: whole blood. These receptors were obtained from a male donor in good health. Some clones in this sample may be carry-over from other donors' samples.

CDR3 protein: CASRNAAGTSYEQYF. Here the CDR3 DNA reads TGTGCCAGCAGGAATGCTGCCGGGACTAGTTACGAGCAGTACTTC. The V call is TRBV6-2 or TRBV6-3, the J call TRBJ2-7, with 8 bases that match TRBD2. CDR1 MNHEY and CDR2 SVGEGT come from the germline V gene. V shed 6 bases and J 4 bases; nucleotides not matched to a gene: 11. This CDR3 has 15 residues.

Regarding this clonotype: Because it lacks the conserved phenylalanine or tryptophan at the end, this CDR3 is likely a read error. The genes are TRBV18 and TRBJ2-3; D unresolved. The CDR3 is 12 residues long. Trimming took off 2 bases at V and 6 bases at J, with 6 bases between the two ends. CDR1 and CDR2 (germline): KGHSH, LQKENI. CDR3 in amino acids: CASSPDSDTQYS. CDR3 coding DNA: TGTGCCAGCTCACCAGACTCGGATACGCAGTATTCT.

This clonotype was counted between two and nine times. V and J are TRBV27 and TRBJ2-5; 7 positions match TRBD2. This CDR3 has 16 residues. CDR1 is MNHEY and CDR2 is SMNVEV in the germline V gene (reference sequence). V was pared by 0 bases and J by 0 bases, with 4 bases of the junction left unmatched. The CDR3 sequence: CASSLSSGDYQETQYF. In DNA, the CDR3 is TGTGCCAGCAGTTTATCCAGCGGGGACTACCAAGAGACCCAGTACTTC.

This clonotype was counted at least ten times. This chain connects TRBV2 to TRBJ2-3, with D perhaps TRBD1 (6 bases). Germline CDR1 and CDR2: SNHLY and FYNNEI. The CDR3 loop spans 15 amino acids. V lost 5 bases, J lost 0 bases, and 12 bases lay in between. The DNA of the CDR3 is TGTGCCAGCAGTCAAAACAGGGCCAGCACAGATACGCAGTATTTT. Translating gives CASSQNRASTDTQYF.

The V and J genes are TRBV7-3 and TRBJ1-2, with 10 bases that match TRBD1. Germline CDR1 and CDR2: SGHTA and FQGTGA. J lost 5 bases, V lost 5 bases, and 8 bases had no gene match. The CDR3 contains 15 residues. The CDR3 reads CASSTTGGAGYGYTF. The CDR3 coding sequence is TGTGCCAGCAGCACGACAGGGGGCGCAGGGTATGGCTACACCTTC. Supplemented by reference TRBV7-3 and TRBJ1-2, the full variable domain reads GAGVSQTPSNKVTEKGKYVELRCDPISGHTALYWYRQSLGQGPEFLIYFQGTGAADDSGLPNDRFFAVRPEGSVSTLKIQRTERGDSAVYLCASSTTGGAGYGYTFGSGTRLTVV.

This clonotype appeared a few times. This chain uses TRBV9 with TRBJ2-2, with 7 bases matching TRBD1. V was clipped by 3 bases and J by 0 bases; unmatched bases: 14. The CDR3 covers 19 residues. Germline V gene data show CDR1 as SGDLS and CDR2 as YYNGEE. Written as DNA, the CDR3 is TGTGCCAGCAGCGCCCGTAGTGCCCGAGGGGGCCCGAACACCGGGGAGCTGTTTTTT. It yields the protein CASSARSARGGPNTGELFF.

The table lists this clonotype with a few counts. The chain has TRBV4-3 and TRBJ2-2; tentatively, D is TRBD1 (5 bases). CDR1 is LGHNA, CDR2 YSLEER, per germline. Trimming removed 1 base at V and 4 bases at J, with 7 bases between. The CDR3 is 14 residues long. The chain's CDR3 is CASSQARGTGELFF. As DNA, the CDR3 is TGCGCCAGCAGCCAAGCAAGGGGCACCGGGGAGCTGTTTTTT.

This clonotype was seen only a few times. This chain connects TRBV27 to TRBJ1-5, with a weak D call TRBD1 (6 bases). The CDR3 sequence is 16 residues long. The V gene's germline CDR1 is MNHEY and CDR2 SMNVEV (reference sequence). V shed 0 bases and J shed 9 bases, with 18 bases lying between them. The CDR3 region is CASSLSGQGWGGPQHF. The CDR3, as DNA: TGTGCCAGCAGTTTATCGGGGCAGGGGTGGGGGGGGCCCCAGCATTTT.

The chain combines TRBV27 with TRBJ2-3; the D gene is possibly TRBD1 (6 bases). Germline V CDR1 and CDR2: MNHEY, SMNVEV (reference sequence). The CDR3 totals 12 residues. The V gene lost 5 bases and the J gene lost 6 bases, with 9 bases spanning the gap. The CDR3 reads CASSRRGDTQYF. The CDR3 nucleotides are TGTGCCAGCAGTCGTAGGGGGGATACGCAGTATTTT.

The gene calls are TRBV5-1 and TRBJ2-7; weak D call: TRBD1 (5 bases). The V end lost 3 bases, the J end lost 6 bases, and 10 bases lay between the germline ends. The CDR3 totals 12 residues. Per the germline V gene, CDR1 is SGHRS and CDR2 is YFSETQ. The DNA of the CDR3 is TGCGCCAGCAGCTCAAAAGGGGCCGAGCAGTACTTC. Amino acids: CASSSKGAEQYF.

The chain is built from TRBV5-1 and TRBJ1-1, with D tentatively TRBD1 (6 bases). Trimming left V 2 bases short and J 10 bases short, with 15 bases between. The CDR3 contains 13 residues. From germline, CDR1 is SGHRS and CDR2 YFSETQ. CDR3: CASSFQGSEGAFF. CDR3 coding DNA: TGCGCCAGCAGCTTCCAGGGGTCGGAAGGAGCTTTCTTT.

The J gene is TRBJ1-1, the V gene TRBV5-4; D is perhaps TRBD1 (6 bases). The CDR3 runs to 15 residues. Germline V gene data show CDR1 as SGHNT and CDR2 as YYREEE (reference sequence). Trimming left V 0 bases short and J 5 bases short, with 14 bases between. This CDR3 reads CASSLEGGRGTEAFF. The CDR3, as DNA: TGTGCCAGCAGCTTGGAAGGGGGGCGCGGGACTGAAGCTTTCTTT. Filled out from reference TRBV5-4 and TRBJ1-1, the complete variable domain reads ETGVTQSPTHLIKTRGQQVTLRCSSQSGHNTVSWYQQALGQGPQFIFQYYREEENGRGNFPPRFSGLQFPNYSSELNVNALELDDSALYLCASSLEGGRGTEAFFGQGTRLTVV.

This clonotype was seen only a few times. This chain connects TRBV19 to TRBJ2-7, with D possibly being TRBD2 (6 bases). The CDR3 contains 16 residues. V was cut by 2 bases and J by 4 bases, with 18 bases left in between. Germline-derived CDR1 and CDR2 are LNHDA and SQIVND (reference sequence). DNA of the CDR3: TGTGCCAGTAGTATAAGGTTGGTGGCGGGGACTTACGAGCAGTACTTC. Translation gives CASSIRLVAGTYEQYF. The complete variable domain, with remaining parts taken from reference TRBV19 and TRBJ2-7, reads DGGITQSPKYLFRKEGQNVTLSCEQNLNHDAMYWYRQDPGQGLRLIYYSQIVNDFQKGDIAEGYSVSREKKESFPLTVTSAQKNPTAFYLCASSIRLVAGTYEQYFGPGTRLTVT.

The J gene is TRBJ2-7, the V gene TRBV3-1; 9 bases align to TRBD2. Trimming took 3 bases from V and 2 from J; bases not matched to a gene: 14. The germline V gene has CDR1 LGHDT and CDR2 YNNKEL (reference sequence). This CDR3 has 18 amino acids. The CDR3 coding sequence is TGTGCCAGCAGCCAGAGATCCTCCCGGACTAGCGTCGCCTACGAGCAGTACTTC. Translation: CASSQRSSRTSVAYEQYF.

On this clonotype: This may arise from a read error, as a much more abundant clone is one base away. The rearrangement links TRBV6-6 to TRBJ2-1, with TRBD2 identical over 12 bases. This CDR3 comprises 16 residues. V lost 0 bases and J lost 7; bases outside the gene matches: 4. CDR1 is MNHNY, CDR2 SVGAGI, per germline (reference sequence). The CDR3 nucleotides read TGTGCCAGCAGTTACTCTGGGACTAGCGGGCGGAATGAGCAGTTCTTC. This translates into CASSYSGTSGRNEQFF.

The rearrangement uses TRBV20-1 and TRBJ2-4; possible D gene TRBD2, 6 bases. Trimming cost V 0 bases and J 6 bases, with 15 bases left between them. Germline-derived CDR1 and CDR2 are DFQATT and SNEGSKA (reference sequence). The length of the CDR3 is 15 residues. CDR3 sequence: CSAREAAGLANIQYF. The CDR3 nucleotides are TGCAGTGCTAGAGAGGCAGCGGGCCTAGCAAACATTCAGTACTTC.

The CDR3 region has the DNA TGTGCCAGCAGACAGGGAGGGAACACCGGGGAGCTGTTTTTT. Its protein product is CASRQGGNTGELFF. This chain joins TRBV25-1 and TRBJ2-2; D possibly uses TRBD1 or TRBD2 (6 bases each). V dropped 6 bases and J dropped 1 base, with 9 bases sitting between them. This CDR3 spans 14 amino acids. Germline assignment: CDR1 MGHDK and CDR2 SYGVNS.

In this sample, this clonotype turned up a few times. The chain combines TRBV25-1 with TRBJ2-6; weak D call: TRBD1 (5 bases). Germline CDR1 MGHDK, CDR2 SYGVNS. V was trimmed by 3 bases and J by 4 bases, leaving 10 bases between them. CDR3 length equals 15 residues. In DNA, the CDR3 is TGTGCCAGCAGTGAGGCAGGGTCAGGGGCCAACGTCCTGACTTTC. This sequence encodes CASSEAGSGANVLTF.

Many counts were recorded for this clonotype. The chain recombines TRBV20-1 with TRBJ2-7; D may be TRBD2 (6 bases). The germline V gene encodes CDR1 DFQATT and CDR2 SNEGSKA (reference sequence). CDR3 length: 13 residues. V was cut by 3 bases and J by 0 bases, with 9 bases left in between. CDR3 loop: CSARGLHSYEQYF. The CDR3 DNA sequence: TGCAGTGCTAGGGGACTTCACTCCTACGAGCAGTACTTC.

This clonotype has at least ten counts. The rearrangement uses TRBV11-2 and TRBJ2-7, with D maybe TRBD2 (5 bases). The length of the CDR3 is 17 residues. V lost 0 bases and J lost 4, with 19 bases in between. CDR1 is SGHAT, CDR2 FQNNGV, per germline. The CDR3: CASSLDLGGLLVYEQYF. The CDR3 region has the DNA TGTGCCAGCAGCTTAGATTTAGGCGGACTGCTGGTTTACGAGCAGTACTTC.